The 25 T cell receptor beta chains below come from one sample, sequenced in a study of T-cell memory formation after mild COVID-19. TCRdb re-derived calls from the 5' RACE reads in MiXCR, one entry per CDR3 protein. The sample has some 120,000 distinct CDR3 sequences, roughly 15% seen once. Material for sequencing was PBMCs or a T cell subset sorted from them (not recorded which). The receptor source for this set is an adult woman who had mild COVID-19 (a few samples of this study predate the infection). Cell type and time point are not known.

This clonotype occurred a few times. The chain employs TRBV7-2 and TRBJ2-5; TRBD2 matches 13 bases. Looked up from germline, CDR1 is SGHTA and CDR2 is FQGNSA. The CDR3 sequence is 17 residues long. V shed 5 bases and J 0 bases; nucleotides not matched to a gene: 6. The CDR3 loop reads CASSLGTSGADQETQYF. The CDR3 DNA is TGTGCCAGCAGCCTAGGGACTAGCGGGGCCGACCAAGAGACCCAGTACTTC.

The rearrangement joins TRBV10-3 to TRBJ2-7; a weak D match, TRBD1 (5 bases). V gave up 3 bases and J gave up 6 bases, with 18 bases separating them. There are 15 residues in the CDR3. CDR1 is ENHRY and CDR2 is SYGVKD in the germline V gene. CDR3 sequence (DNA): TGTGCCATCAGTGACGAGGCAGGGTCGGTCGGCGAGCAGTACTTC. Translation gives CAISDEAGSVGEQYF.

In this sample, this clonotype turned up a few times. The chain joins TRBV12-3 or TRBV12-4 to TRBJ2-7; 10 nucleotides line up with TRBD1. This CDR3 spans 13 amino acids. Unmatched junction bases numbered 8, after V lost 3 bases and J lost 12 bases. Here the CDR3 DNA reads TGTGCCAGCAGTTTGGGACAGGGGATGGAGTGGTACTTC. Amino acid sequence: CASSLGQGMEWYF.

The CDR3 loop reads CASSRAAGGGLQWAKNIQYF. As DNA, the CDR3 is TGTGCCAGCAGCAGAGCAGCGGGCGGGGGGCTCCAGTGGGCCAAAAACATTCAGTACTTC. The J gene is TRBJ2-4, the V gene TRBV7-2, with TRBD2 matching 8 bases. Germline assignment: CDR1 SGHTA and CDR2 FQGNSA. The CDR3 is 20 residues long. V gave up 5 bases and J gave up 1 base; unmatched junction bases: 19.

This clonotype was seen only a few times. This sequence joins TRBV7-3 and TRBJ2-1; 12 positions match TRBD2. With V trimmed by 5 bases and J by 2 bases, 4 bases remained unmatched. The CDR3 totals 16 residues. Germline V gene data show CDR1 as SGHTA and CDR2 as FQGTGA. The CDR3 DNA reads TGTGCCAGCAGCGACCGACTAGCGGGGGCCTACAATGAGCAGTTCTTC. Translating it yields CASSDRLAGAYNEQFF.

The chain joins TRBV19 to TRBJ1-5; D gene unclear. CDR1 LNHDA and CDR2 SQIVND come from the germline V gene (reference sequence). V shed 3 bases and J shed 3 bases, with 6 bases lying between them. There are 13 residues in the CDR3. The CDR3, as DNA: TGTGCCAGTAGTATGAGGTACAATCAGCCCCAGCATTTT. Protein: CASSMRYNQPQHF. Combining the CDR3 with reference TRBV19 and TRBJ1-5 gives the whole variable domain DGGITQSPKYLFRKEGQNVTLSCEQNLNHDAMYWYRQDPGQGLRLIYYSQIVNDFQKGDIAEGYSVSREKKESFPLTVTSAQKNPTAFYLCASSMRYNQPQHFGDGTRLSIL.

The V and J genes are TRBV9 and TRBJ1-6; D call uncertain. The germline V gene has CDR1 SGDLS and CDR2 YYNGEE. The CDR3 has 13 residues. The ends were cut back, 2 bases at V and 10 bases at J, with 10 bases in the middle. CDR3 amino acids: CASSVEEESPLHF. Written as DNA, the CDR3 is TGTGCCAGCAGCGTTGAAGAAGAATCACCCCTCCACTTT.

The rearrangement links TRBV23-1 to TRBJ1-1, with 9 bases matching TRBD1. TRBV23-1 is filed as an ORF, its function uncertain. CDR3 size: 13 residues. V lost 8 bases, J lost 5 bases, and 6 bases stayed unmatched. The DNA for the CDR3 is TGCGCCAGCCCACAGGGGGCTTGGACTGAAGCTTTCTTT. Its protein product is CASPQGAWTEAFF.

The genes are TRBV12-3 or TRBV12-4 and TRBJ2-7; the match to TRBD2 covers 12 bases. The CDR3 length is 17 residues. V was pared by 2 bases and J by 1 base, with 6 bases of the junction left unmatched. The CDR3 region is CASSLRLAGGSSYEQYF. CDR3 coding DNA: TGTGCCAGCAGTTTAAGGCTAGCGGGAGGGTCATCCTACGAGCAGTACTTC.

In this sample, this clonotype turned up a few times. In DNA form, the CDR3 reads TGCAGCGTTGTGCGGGACACCGGGGAGCTGTTTTTT. It yields the protein CSVVRDTGELFF. The gene calls are TRBV29-1 and TRBJ2-2, with D possibly TRBD2 on 5 matching bases. CDR1 and CDR2 from the germline V gene are SQVTM and ANQGSEA. The CDR3 spans 12 residues. V lost 4 bases to trimming and J lost 3 bases, with 6 bases between them.

This clonotype was observed a handful of times. This chain joins TRBV5-6 and TRBJ2-3, with TRBD2 matching 11 bases. The CDR3 contains 17 residues. The trim removed 3 bases at V and 6 bases at J, leaving 12 bases unmatched. Germline CDR1 SGHDT, CDR2 YYEEEE. Here the CDR3 DNA reads TGTGCCAGCAGCTCCTTAGCGGGAGGGATCGTCGCGGATACGCAGTATTTT. This sequence encodes CASSSLAGGIVADTQYF. Variable domain in full (rest from reference TRBV5-6 and TRBJ2-3): DAGVTQSPTHLIKTRGQQVTLRCSPKSGHDTVSWYQQALGQGPQFIFQYYEEEERQRGNFPDRFSGHQFPNYSSELNVNALLLGDSALYLCASSSLAGGIVADTQYFGPGTRLTVL.

This clonotype was counted only a few times. V usage is TRBV20-1 and J usage is TRBJ2-7; 14 positions match TRBD2. The CDR3 contains 15 residues. The V and J ends lost 4 bases and 4 bases, in that order; junction bases with no gene match: 6. Per the germline V gene, CDR1 is DFQATT and CDR2 is SNEGSKA (reference sequence). This CDR3 is CSATKGLAGGYEQYF. The DNA for the CDR3 is TGCAGTGCTACCAAAGGACTAGCGGGAGGTTACGAGCAGTACTTC.

A few counts support this clonotype. The chain carries TRBV6-5 and TRBJ2-1; 8 bases map to TRBD2. V lost 10 bases and J lost 4; bases outside the gene matches: 9. The CDR3 totals 14 residues. Germline assignment: CDR1 MNHEY and CDR2 SVGAGI. DNA for the CDR3: TGTGCCATTTCGGCGGGGGGCGCTTACAATGAGCAGTTCTTC. It specifies CAISAGGAYNEQFF.

This clonotype was detected many times. This chain joins TRBV12-3 or TRBV12-4 and TRBJ1-6; unclear D gene. CDR3 length equals 12 residues. V lost 1 base and J lost 7, with 2 bases in between. CDR3 in DNA: TGTGCCAGCAGTTTAGGAAATTCACCCCTCCACTTT. Protein product: CASSLGNSPLHF.

This clonotype came up a few times. This chain links TRBV5-6 with TRBJ1-2, with D perhaps matching TRBD1 (5 bases). In germline, CDR1 is SGHDT, CDR2 YYEEEE. This CDR3 is 14 amino acids long. Trimming shortened V by 1 base and J by 4 bases, and 11 bases separated the two germline ends. CDR3 in amino acids: CASSLSTAIYGYTF. CDR3 coding DNA: TGTGCCAGCAGCTTGTCGACAGCGATCTATGGCTACACCTTC.

The chain recombines TRBV21-1 with TRBJ2-3; the table's D call, TRBD1, has no DNA check behind it. TRBV21-1 has pseudogene status. The CDR3 has 17 residues. In nucleotides, the CDR3 is TGTGCCAGCAGCAAAGGATTAGGGGCGTCTAGCACAGATACGCAGTATTTT. It specifies CASSKGLGASSTDTQYF.

This chain connects TRBV6-1 to TRBJ1-2, with 10 bases lining up with TRBD1. This CDR3 contains 18 residues. V lost 2 bases, J lost 4 bases, and 13 bases stayed unmatched. The germline gives CDR1 MNHNS, CDR2 SASEGT. This chain's CDR3 is CASSEFLTGGAGAYGYTF. CDR3 nucleotides: TGTGCCAGCAGTGAATTTTTGACAGGGGGCGCGGGTGCCTATGGCTACACCTTC.

This clonotype has a handful of counts. V gene TRBV24-1 combines with J gene TRBJ2-3; 12 bases match TRBD1. CDR3 length equals 16 residues. Trimming at V came to 4 bases and at J to 4 bases, leaving 5 bases not matched to a gene. Germline V gene data show CDR1 as KGHDR and CDR2 as SFDVKD. The CDR3 nucleotides are TGTGCCACCAGTGACCCCGGGACAGGGGGCGCAGATACGCAGTATTTT. This sequence encodes CATSDPGTGGADTQYF.

Here the CDR3 reads CASSISDRIQETQYF. As DNA, the CDR3 is TGTGCCAGCAGCATTTCCGACAGAATCCAAGAGACCCAGTACTTC. The chain combines TRBV12-3 or TRBV12-4 with TRBJ2-5; D is perhaps TRBD1 (5 bases). CDR3 length: 15 amino acids. Trimming took 6 bases from V and 1 from J, leaving 15 bases between them.

This clonotype has more than one count but fewer than ten. The chain has TRBV20-1 and TRBJ1-1; the D gene is possibly TRBD1 (6 bases). The germline V and J ends were trimmed by 6 bases and 1 base, with 9 bases remaining between them. Germline CDR1 is DFQATT and CDR2 is SNEGSKA (reference sequence). The CDR3 extends over 12 amino acids. CDR3: CSALDRNTEAFF. The CDR3, as DNA: TGCAGTGCCTTGGACAGGAACACTGAAGCTTTCTTT.

This clonotype was picked up a small number of times. The gene calls are TRBV11-2 and TRBJ2-7; weak D call: TRBD1 (5 bases). Between the trimmed V and J ends, which lost 6 bases and 2 bases, there was a span of 14 bases. The CDR3 runs 14 residues. Germline V lookup: CDR1 SGHAT, CDR2 FQNNGV. The CDR3 nucleotides read TGTGCCAGCAGGCCTATCAGGGAACCCTACGAGCAGTACTTC. Protein: CASRPIREPYEQYF.

The chain uses TRBV7-9 and TRBJ2-7, with 11 bases matching TRBD2. Germline values: CDR1 SEHNR, CDR2 FQNEAQ (reference sequence). This CDR3 has 15 residues. Trimming cost V 0 bases and J 3 bases; bases outside gene matches: 1. The CDR3 nucleotides are TGTGCCAGCAGCTTAGCAGGGACTAGCGGCTACGAGCAGTACTTC. Its protein is CASSLAGTSGYEQYF.

There are a few counts of this clonotype. J is TRBJ1-6 and V is TRBV11-2; D remains ambiguous. This CDR3 has 16 residues. The germline CDR1 and CDR2 sequences are SGHAT and FQNNGV. Between the trimmed V and J ends, which lost 7 bases and 4 bases, there was a span of 17 bases. DNA for the CDR3: TGTGCCAGCACCACCGACGAAGTCCTTTATAATTCACCCCTCCACTTT. It codes for CASTTDEVLYNSPLHF.

Ten or more counts support this clonotype. The rearrangement joins TRBV3-1 to TRBJ2-7; TRBD2 agrees at 7 bases. Germline V gene data show CDR1 as LGHDT and CDR2 as YNNKEL (reference sequence). This CDR3 region has 13 residues. Trimming removed 5 bases from V and 3 bases from J; junction bases left unmatched: 4. The CDR3 DNA reads as TGTGCCAGCAGCGGGGGGGGAAACTACGAGCAGTACTTC. Protein: CASSGGGNYEQYF.

The rearrangement links TRBV7-9 to TRBJ2-1; D is possibly TRBD1 (5 bases). Deletions cut 5 bases from V and 9 bases from J, with 11 bases between. This CDR3 has 12 residues. Germline V gives CDR1 SEHNR, CDR2 FQNEAQ (reference sequence). The CDR3 loop reads CASSPRVPEQFF. The CDR3 nucleotides read TGTGCCAGCAGCCCCAGGGTACCTGAGCAGTTCTTC.